A single T cell receptor beta chain is shown here with its context. Its antigen remains unidentified. Here immunoSEQ multiplex PCR was the method, and the copy in TCRdb shows in-frame clones only, minus some. The profile shows about 150,000 clones, more than 85% of them singletons. CDR1 is KGHDR, CDR2 SFDVKD, per germline. This CDR3 spans 17 amino acids. The germline V and J ends were trimmed by 4 bases and 2 bases, with 17 bases remaining between them. The source of the sample is a study of T cell responses to AZD1222 COVID-19 vaccine. About the research overall: Researchers grouped second doses given at about 4 or about 12 weeks into one pool.

Study-level findings and limits: It was only 6 or 7 AZD1222 recipients who were seropositive at baseline. Variant regions that are unmutated are reportedly the target of nearly half of spike-specific TCRs. Increased Spike-specific TCR breadth and depth were observed after two AZD1222 doses.

Material: peripheral blood, obtained on day 0 of AZD1222 vaccination. This rearrangement joins TRBV24-1 to TRBJ1-5; D perhaps matches TRBD1 (5 bases). The receptor comes from an adult in good health. CDR3 in amino acids: CATSDGTPPAGNQPQHF. The DNA for the CDR3 is TGTGCCACCAGTGACGGGACTCCCCCGGCGGGCAATCAGCCCCAGCATTTT.